A selection of T cell receptor beta chains follows, all from one sample in a study of vaccination and CD4 T cells after COVID-19. TCRdb reprocessed the PCR reads via MiXCR and lists one record per CDR3 protein. The sample consists of more than 20,000 distinct CDR3 sequences, roughly 33% of them appearing once. These TCRs' antigens remain unknown. This specimen consisted of CD4+ T cells from blood, cultured in vitro, obtained about 7 months after SARS-CoV-2 vaccination. The source of these receptors is a human donor who had recovered from COVID-19. Each CDR3 is given with its conserved first and last residue. The order of the fields is clone size, V gene, D gene, J gene, CDR3 protein, CDR3 DNA. The D gene is left open where the match is weak. Where a row states a size, it is once, few, many or the class of an expanded clone; other rows omit it.

abundance: -; v_gene: TRBV5-3; d_gene: -; j_gene: TRBJ1-5; CDR3aa: CARSLPRKNPWSNQPQHF; CDR3nt: TGTGCCAGAAGCTTGCCAAGGAAGAATCCGTGGAGCAATCAGCCCCAGCATTTT
abundance: -; v_gene: TRBV10-3; d_gene: TRBD1; j_gene: TRBJ2-1; CDR3aa: CAISGYTGQGAPHEQFF; CDR3nt: TGTGCCATCAGTGGATATACCGGACAGGGGGCGCCTCATGAGCAGTTCTTC
abundance: -; v_gene: TRBV9; d_gene: TRBD2; j_gene: TRBJ2-5; CDR3aa: CASSVGDSGGASETQYF; CDR3nt: TGTGCCAGCAGCGTAGGCGATAGCGGGGGGGCCTCAGAGACCCAGTACTTC
abundance: -; v_gene: TRBV29-1; d_gene: TRBD1; j_gene: TRBJ2-3; CDR3aa: CSGQGSRGGTDTQYF; CDR3nt: TGCAGCGGACAGGGCTCCCGAGGGGGCACAGATACGCAGTATTTT
abundance: -; v_gene: TRBV29-1; d_gene: TRBD1; j_gene: TRBJ1-2; CDR3aa: CSVGNPGQGIVGGYTF; CDR3nt: TGCAGCGTTGGGAATCCCGGACAGGGGATAGTCGGTGGCTACACCTTC
abundance: few; v_gene: TRBV7-8; d_gene: -; j_gene: TRBJ1-2; CDR3aa: CASSLNPSYGYTF; CDR3nt: TGTGCCAGCAGCTTAAATCCCTCTTATGGCTACACCTTC
abundance: -; v_gene: TRBV4-3; d_gene: -; j_gene: TRBJ1-2; CDR3aa: CASRQDRGAYGYTF; CDR3nt: TGCGCCAGCCGCCAAGATAGAGGGGCCTATGGCTACACCTTC
abundance: few; v_gene: TRBV6-1; d_gene: -; j_gene: TRBJ2-7; CDR3aa: CASSGPGIWPGEQYF; CDR3nt: TGTGCCAGCAGTGGCCCCGGGATTTGGCCTGGCGAGCAGTACTTC
abundance: -; v_gene: TRBV5-5; d_gene: TRBD2; j_gene: TRBJ2-7; CDR3aa: CASSLRDGTGGYEQYF; CDR3nt: TGTGCCAGCAGCTTGAGGGATGGGACGGGAGGCTACGAGCAGTACTTC
abundance: -; v_gene: TRBV6-1; d_gene: TRBD2; j_gene: TRBJ2-7; CDR3aa: CASSETDGLGGQYF; CDR3nt: TGTGCCAGCAGTGAAACCGACGGACTAGGAGGGCAGTACTTC
abundance: few; v_gene: TRBV20-1; d_gene: TRBD1; j_gene: TRBJ2-7; CDR3aa: CSVSEGQAPYEQYF; CDR3nt: TGCAGTGTTAGTGAGGGACAGGCCCCCTACGAGCAGTACTTC
abundance: few; v_gene: TRBV5-1; d_gene: -; j_gene: TRBJ2-5; CDR3aa: CASRVGTGETQYF; CDR3nt: TGCGCCAGCAGGGTAGGGACGGGGGAGACCCAGTACTTC
abundance: few; v_gene: TRBV20-1; d_gene: -; j_gene: TRBJ2-1; CDR3aa: CSAAGGGGVTNEQFF; CDR3nt: TGCAGTGCGGCGGGTGGAGGCGGGGTCACAAATGAGCAGTTCTTC
abundance: -; v_gene: TRBV12-3/TRBV12-4; d_gene: -; j_gene: TRBJ2-5; CDR3aa: CASSRDQKETQYF; CDR3nt: TGTGCCAGCAGTCGGGACCAAAAAGAGACCCAGTACTTC
abundance: -; v_gene: TRBV6-1; d_gene: TRBD1; j_gene: TRBJ1-6; CDR3aa: CASRDRGGPTVNSPLHF; CDR3nt: TGTGCCAGCAGAGACAGGGGTGGCCCAACGGTAAATTCACCCCTCCACTTT
abundance: few; v_gene: TRBV7-2; d_gene: TRBD2; j_gene: TRBJ2-1; CDR3aa: CASSLFSGRDNEQFF; CDR3nt: TGTGCCAGCAGCTTATTCAGCGGGAGGGACAATGAGCAGTTCTTC
abundance: -; v_gene: TRBV20-1; d_gene: -; j_gene: TRBJ1-5; CDR3aa: CSASPQGTSSQPQHF; CDR3nt: TGCAGTGCTAGTCCCCAGGGGACGAGTAGTCAGCCCCAGCATTTT
abundance: -; v_gene: TRBV20-1; d_gene: -; j_gene: TRBJ1-5; CDR3aa: CSASRSGAVNQPQHF; CDR3nt: TGCAGTGCTTCGAGGTCGGGGGCCGTCAATCAGCCCCAGCATTTT
abundance: -; v_gene: TRBV20-1; d_gene: -; j_gene: TRBJ2-5; CDR3aa: CSAGRVAGETQYF; CDR3nt: TGCAGTGCCGGGCGGGTAGCTGGAGAGACCCAGTACTTC
abundance: few; v_gene: TRBV7-9; d_gene: -; j_gene: TRBJ1-1; CDR3aa: CASSLYGGTEAFF; CDR3nt: TGTGCCAGCAGCTTATATGGGGGCACTGAAGCTTTCTTT
abundance: few; v_gene: TRBV5-8; d_gene: TRBD2; j_gene: TRBJ2-5; CDR3aa: CASSDSGRAKETQYF; CDR3nt: TGTGCCAGCAGCGATAGCGGGAGGGCCAAAGAGACCCAGTACTTC
abundance: few; v_gene: TRBV7-2; d_gene: TRBD1; j_gene: TRBJ2-7; CDR3aa: CASSKNSQGYEQYF; CDR3nt: TGTGCCAGCAGCAAGAATTCACAGGGGTACGAGCAGTACTTC
abundance: -; v_gene: TRBV20-1; d_gene: -; j_gene: TRBJ1-1; CDR3aa: CSARTQSGTEAFF; CDR3nt: TGCAGTGCTAGAACTCAGAGTGGGACTGAAGCTTTCTTT
abundance: -; v_gene: TRBV4-1; d_gene: TRBD2; j_gene: TRBJ2-1; CDR3aa: CASSRGGLVPQVNEQFF; CDR3nt: TGCGCCAGCAGCCGAGGGGGACTAGTTCCTCAGGTAAATGAGCAGTTCTTC
abundance: -; v_gene: TRBV24-1; d_gene: -; j_gene: TRBJ1-5; CDR3aa: CATSGGDFQPQHF; CDR3nt: TGTGCCACCAGTGGAGGGGATTTTCAGCCCCAGCATTTT